Given below is one T cell receptor beta chain in context. This CDR3 comprises 16 residues. In germline, CDR1 is DFQATT, CDR2 SNEGSKA (reference sequence). This sample was included in a study of T cells expressing NK-cell markers. Each CDR3 protein gets one entry in TCRdb, which reprocessed the 5' RACE reads and gives no DNA. The sample holds roughly 450,000 distinct CDR3 sequences. The sequence derives from a woman aged 50 to 65 in good health. Source material: blood T cells: a sorted CD56 or NKG2C T cell subset, CD4+ or CD8+ T cells, or bulk PBMC T cells (not recorded which). V usage is TRBV20-1 and J usage is TRBJ2-5; TCRdb proposes TRBD2, but this gene call is untestable without DNA. CDR3 sequence: CSASTRGLAGEETQYF.